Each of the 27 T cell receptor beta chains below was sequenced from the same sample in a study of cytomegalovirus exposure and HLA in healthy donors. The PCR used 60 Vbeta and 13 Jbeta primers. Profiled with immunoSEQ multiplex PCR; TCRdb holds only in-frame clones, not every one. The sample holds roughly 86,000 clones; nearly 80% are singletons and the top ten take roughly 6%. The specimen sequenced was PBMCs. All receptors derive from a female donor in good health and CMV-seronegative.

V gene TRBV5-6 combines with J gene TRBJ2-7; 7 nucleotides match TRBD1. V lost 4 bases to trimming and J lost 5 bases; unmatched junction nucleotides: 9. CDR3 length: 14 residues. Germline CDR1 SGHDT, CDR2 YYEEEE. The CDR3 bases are TGTGCCAGCAGCCCCGGACAGGATCCCCACGAGCAGTACTTC. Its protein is CASSPGQDPHEQYF.

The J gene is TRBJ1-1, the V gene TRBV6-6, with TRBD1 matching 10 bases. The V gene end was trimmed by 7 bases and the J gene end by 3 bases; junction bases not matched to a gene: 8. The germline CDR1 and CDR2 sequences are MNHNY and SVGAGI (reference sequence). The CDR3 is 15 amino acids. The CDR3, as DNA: TGTGCCAGCACGACAGGGGGCCTCAGGGACACTGAAGCTTTCTTT. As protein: CASTTGGLRDTEAFF.

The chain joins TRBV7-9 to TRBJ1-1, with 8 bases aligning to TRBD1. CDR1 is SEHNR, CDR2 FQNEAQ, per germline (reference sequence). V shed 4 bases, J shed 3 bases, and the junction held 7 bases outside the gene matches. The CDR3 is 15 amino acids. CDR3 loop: CASSSWTGRDTEAFF. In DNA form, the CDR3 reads TGTGCCAGCAGCTCCTGGACAGGGAGAGACACTGAAGCTTTCTTT. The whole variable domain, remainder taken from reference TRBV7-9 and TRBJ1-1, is DTGVSQNPRHKITKRGQNVTFRCDPISEHNRLYWYRQTLGQGPEFLTYFQNEAQLEKSRLLSDRFSAERPKGSFSTLEIQRTEQGDSAMYLCASSSWTGRDTEAFFGQGTRLTVV.

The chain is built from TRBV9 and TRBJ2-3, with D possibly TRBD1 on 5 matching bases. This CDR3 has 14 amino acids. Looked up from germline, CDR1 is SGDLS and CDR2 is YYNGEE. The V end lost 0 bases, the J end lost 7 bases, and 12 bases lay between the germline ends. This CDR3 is CASSVEDTSHTQYF. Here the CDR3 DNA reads TGTGCCAGCAGCGTAGAGGACACCTCCCATACGCAGTATTTT.

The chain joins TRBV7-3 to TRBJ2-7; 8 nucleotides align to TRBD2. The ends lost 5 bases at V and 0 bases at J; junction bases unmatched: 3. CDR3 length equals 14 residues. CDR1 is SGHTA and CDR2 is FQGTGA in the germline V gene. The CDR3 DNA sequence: TGTGCCAGCAGCAGTAGCGGGGCCTCCTACGAGCAGTACTTC. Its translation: CASSSSGASYEQYF.

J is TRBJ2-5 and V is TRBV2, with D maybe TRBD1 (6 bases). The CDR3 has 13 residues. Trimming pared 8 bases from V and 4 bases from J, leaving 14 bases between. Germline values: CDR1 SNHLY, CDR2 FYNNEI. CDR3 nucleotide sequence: TGTGCCAGCGGTAGGGACAACCCAGAGACCCAGTACTTC. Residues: CASGRDNPETQYF.

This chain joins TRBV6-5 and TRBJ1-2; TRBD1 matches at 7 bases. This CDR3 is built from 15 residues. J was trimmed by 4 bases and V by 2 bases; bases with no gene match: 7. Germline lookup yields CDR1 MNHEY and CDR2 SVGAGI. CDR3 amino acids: CASSYGQANIYGYTF. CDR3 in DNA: TGTGCCAGCAGTTACGGACAGGCTAATATCTATGGCTACACCTTC.

The CDR3 is CASSHLPKGSDTEAFF. DNA of the CDR3: TGTGCCAGCAGCCACCTTCCAAAGGGGTCCGATACTGAAGCTTTCTTT. The chain is built from TRBV14 and TRBJ1-1, with D maybe TRBD1 (5 bases). This CDR3 has 16 amino acids. Trimming took off 3 bases at V and 5 bases at J, with 19 bases between the two ends. In germline, CDR1 is SGHDN, CDR2 FVKESK.

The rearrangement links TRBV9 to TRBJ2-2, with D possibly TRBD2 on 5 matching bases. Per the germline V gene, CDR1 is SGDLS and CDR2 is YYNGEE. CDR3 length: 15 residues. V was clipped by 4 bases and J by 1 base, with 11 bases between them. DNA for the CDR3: TGTGCCAGCAGCTATAAGGCGGGGAACACCGGGGAGCTGTTTTTT. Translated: CASSYKAGNTGELFF.

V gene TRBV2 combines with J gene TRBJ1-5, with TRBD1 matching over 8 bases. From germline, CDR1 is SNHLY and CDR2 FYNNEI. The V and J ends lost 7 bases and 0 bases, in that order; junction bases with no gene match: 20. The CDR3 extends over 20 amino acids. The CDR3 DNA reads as TGTGCCAGCACCGAGGATAGGTCCGGGACAGGAGCCTATAGCAATCAGCCCCAGCATTTT. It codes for CASTEDRSGTGAYSNQPQHF.

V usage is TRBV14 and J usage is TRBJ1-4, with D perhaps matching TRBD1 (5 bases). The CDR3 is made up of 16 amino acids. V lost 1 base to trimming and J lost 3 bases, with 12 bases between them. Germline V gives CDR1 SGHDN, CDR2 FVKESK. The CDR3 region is CASSQAEGTANEKLFF. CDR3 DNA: TGTGCCAGCAGCCAAGCGGAGGGGACTGCTAATGAAAAACTGTTTTTT.

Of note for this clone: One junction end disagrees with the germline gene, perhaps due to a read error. Here the CDR3 reads CASSGGGQETQYF. The CDR3 DNA follows: TGTGCCAGTAGCGGGGGGGGCCAAGAGACCCAGTACTTC. The genes are TRBV9 and TRBJ2-5, with 11 nucleotides matching TRBD2. From germline, CDR1 is SGDLS and CDR2 YYNGEE. The CDR3 is 13 amino acids.

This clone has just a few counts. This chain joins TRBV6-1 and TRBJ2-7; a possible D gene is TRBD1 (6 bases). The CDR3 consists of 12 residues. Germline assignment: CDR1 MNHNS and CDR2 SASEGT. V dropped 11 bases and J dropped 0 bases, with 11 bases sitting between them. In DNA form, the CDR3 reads TGTGCCGCTAAGGACAGCTCCTACGAGCAGTACTTC. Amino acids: CAAKDSSYEQYF.

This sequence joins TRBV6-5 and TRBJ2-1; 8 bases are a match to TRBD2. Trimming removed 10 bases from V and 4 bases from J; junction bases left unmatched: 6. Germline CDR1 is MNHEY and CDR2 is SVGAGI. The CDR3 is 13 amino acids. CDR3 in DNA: TGTGCCACCGTTAGCGGGGTTTACAATGAGCAGTTCTTC. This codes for CATVSGVYNEQFF.

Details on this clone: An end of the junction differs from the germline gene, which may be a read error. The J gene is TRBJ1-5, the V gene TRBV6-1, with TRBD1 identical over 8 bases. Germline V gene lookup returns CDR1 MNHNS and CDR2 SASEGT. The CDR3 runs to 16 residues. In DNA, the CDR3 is TGTGCCAGCAGAGAAGACCCGACAGGGGACCGTCAGCCCCAGCATTTT. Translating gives CASREDPTGDRQPQHF.

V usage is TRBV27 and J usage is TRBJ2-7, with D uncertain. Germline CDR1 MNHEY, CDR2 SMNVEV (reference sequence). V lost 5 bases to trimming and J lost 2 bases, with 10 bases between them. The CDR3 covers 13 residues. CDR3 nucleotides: TGTGCCAGCAGTACCCGGAGAGCCTACGAGCAGTACTTC. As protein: CASSTRRAYEQYF.

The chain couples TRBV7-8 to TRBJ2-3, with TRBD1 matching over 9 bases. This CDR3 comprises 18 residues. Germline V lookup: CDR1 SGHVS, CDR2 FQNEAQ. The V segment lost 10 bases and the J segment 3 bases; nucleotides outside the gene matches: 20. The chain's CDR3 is CATTPLPTGGFRTDTQYF. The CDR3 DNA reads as TGTGCCACCACCCCCCTCCCGACAGGGGGATTTCGGACAGATACGCAGTATTTT.

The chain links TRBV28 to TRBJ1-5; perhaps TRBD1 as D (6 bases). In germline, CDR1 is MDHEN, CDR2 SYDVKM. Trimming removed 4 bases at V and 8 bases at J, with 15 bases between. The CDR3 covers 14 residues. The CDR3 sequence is CASSSIQGSEPQHF. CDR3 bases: TGTGCCAGCAGTTCTATACAGGGATCGGAGCCCCAGCATTTT.

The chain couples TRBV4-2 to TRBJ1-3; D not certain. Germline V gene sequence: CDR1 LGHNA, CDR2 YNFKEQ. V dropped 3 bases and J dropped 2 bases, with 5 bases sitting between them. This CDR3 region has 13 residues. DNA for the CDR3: TGTGCCAGCAGCCAGGCCCCTGGAAACACCATATATTTT. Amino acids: CASSQAPGNTIYF.

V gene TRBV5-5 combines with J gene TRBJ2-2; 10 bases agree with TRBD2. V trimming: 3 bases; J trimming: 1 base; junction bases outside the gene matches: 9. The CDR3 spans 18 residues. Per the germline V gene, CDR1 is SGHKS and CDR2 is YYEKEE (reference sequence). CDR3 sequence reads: CASSSGVSGRGNTGELFF. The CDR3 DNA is TGTGCCAGCAGCTCGGGCGTAAGCGGGAGGGGGAACACCGGGGAGCTGTTTTTT.

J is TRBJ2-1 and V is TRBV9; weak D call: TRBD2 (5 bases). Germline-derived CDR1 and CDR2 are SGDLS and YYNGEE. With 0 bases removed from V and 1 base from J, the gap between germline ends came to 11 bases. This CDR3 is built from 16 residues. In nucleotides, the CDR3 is TGTGCCAGCAGCGTAGTTGGCGGGTTGTCCTACAATGAGCAGTTCTTC. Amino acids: CASSVVGGLSYNEQFF.

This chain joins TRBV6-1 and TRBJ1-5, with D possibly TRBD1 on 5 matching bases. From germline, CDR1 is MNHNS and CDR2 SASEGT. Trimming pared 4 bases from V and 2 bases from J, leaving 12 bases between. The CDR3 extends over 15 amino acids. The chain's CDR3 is CASSASGVGNQPQHF. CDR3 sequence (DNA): TGTGCCAGCAGTGCCTCGGGGGTCGGCAATCAGCCCCAGCATTTT.

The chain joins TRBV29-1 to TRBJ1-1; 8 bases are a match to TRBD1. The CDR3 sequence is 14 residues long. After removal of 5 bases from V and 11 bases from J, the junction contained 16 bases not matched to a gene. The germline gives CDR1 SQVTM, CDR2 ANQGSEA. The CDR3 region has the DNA TGCAGCGTTTTTACCCCCGGGACAGGAACTGTTGCTTTCTTT. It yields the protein CSVFTPGTGTVAFF.

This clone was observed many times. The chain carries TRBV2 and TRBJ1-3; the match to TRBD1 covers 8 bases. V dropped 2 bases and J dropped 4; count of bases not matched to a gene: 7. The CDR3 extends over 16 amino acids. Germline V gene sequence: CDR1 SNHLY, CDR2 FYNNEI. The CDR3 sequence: CASSERQGAVGNTIYF. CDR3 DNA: TGTGCCAGCAGTGAAAGGCAGGGGGCTGTGGGAAACACCATATATTTT.

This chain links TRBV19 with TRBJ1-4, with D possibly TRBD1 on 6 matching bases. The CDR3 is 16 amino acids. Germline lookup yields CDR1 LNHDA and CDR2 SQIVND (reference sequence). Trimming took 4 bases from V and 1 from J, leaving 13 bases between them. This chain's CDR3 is CASSTQGRGTNEKLFF. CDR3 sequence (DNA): TGTGCCAGTAGTACACAGGGCCGTGGAACTAATGAAAAACTGTTTTTT.

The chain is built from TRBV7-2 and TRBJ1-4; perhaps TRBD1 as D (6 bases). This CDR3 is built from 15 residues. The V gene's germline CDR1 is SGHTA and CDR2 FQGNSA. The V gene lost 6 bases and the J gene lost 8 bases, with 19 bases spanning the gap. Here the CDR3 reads CASRSSGGAFEKLFF. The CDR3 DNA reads TGTGCCAGCAGAAGCTCCGGGGGGGCGTTCGAAAAACTGTTTTTT.

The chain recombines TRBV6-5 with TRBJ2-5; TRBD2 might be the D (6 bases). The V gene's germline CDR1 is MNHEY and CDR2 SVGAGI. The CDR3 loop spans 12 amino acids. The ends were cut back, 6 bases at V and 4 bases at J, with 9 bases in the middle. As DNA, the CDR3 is TGTGCCAGCAGGGAGGGTGCAGAGACCCAGTACTTC. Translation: CASREGAETQYF.